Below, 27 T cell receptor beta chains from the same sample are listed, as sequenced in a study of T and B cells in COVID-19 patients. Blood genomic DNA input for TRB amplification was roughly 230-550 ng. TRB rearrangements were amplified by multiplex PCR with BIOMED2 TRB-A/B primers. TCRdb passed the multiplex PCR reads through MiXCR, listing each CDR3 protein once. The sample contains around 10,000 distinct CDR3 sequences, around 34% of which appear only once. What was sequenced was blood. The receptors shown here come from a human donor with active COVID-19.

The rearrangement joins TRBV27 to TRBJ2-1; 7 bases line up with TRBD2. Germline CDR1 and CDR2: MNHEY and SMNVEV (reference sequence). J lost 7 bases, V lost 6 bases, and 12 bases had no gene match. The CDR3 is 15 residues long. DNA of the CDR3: TGTGCCAGCAGATCATGGGGGGGTGGTACGAATGAGCAGTTCTTC. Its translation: CASRSWGGGTNEQFF.

The CDR3 DNA is TGTGCCAGCAGTTTAGGAGGGGCCAGGGATGAGCAGTTCTTC. Amino acid sequence: CASSLGGARDEQFF. The rearrangement links TRBV12-3 or TRBV12-4 to TRBJ2-1; D is tentatively TRBD1 or TRBD2 (5 bases each). The CDR3 covers 14 residues. V lost 1 base, J lost 8 bases, and 12 bases lay in between.

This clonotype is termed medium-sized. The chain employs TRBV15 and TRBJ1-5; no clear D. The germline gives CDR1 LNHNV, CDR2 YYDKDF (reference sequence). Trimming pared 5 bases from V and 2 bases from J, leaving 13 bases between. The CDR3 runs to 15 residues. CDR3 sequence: CATSLRQAGNQPQHF. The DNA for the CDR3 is TGTGCCACCAGCCTAAGACAAGCCGGCAATCAGCCCCAGCATTTT.

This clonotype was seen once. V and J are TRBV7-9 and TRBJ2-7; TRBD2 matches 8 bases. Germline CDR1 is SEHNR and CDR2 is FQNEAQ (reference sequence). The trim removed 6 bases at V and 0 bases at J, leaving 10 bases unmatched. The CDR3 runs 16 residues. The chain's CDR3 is CASSYSSGGVSYEQYF. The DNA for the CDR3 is TGTGCCAGCAGTTACTCGAGCGGGGGTGTCTCCTACGAGCAGTACTTC. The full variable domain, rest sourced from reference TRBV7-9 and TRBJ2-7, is DTGVSQNPRHKITKRGQNVTFRCDPISEHNRLYWYRQTLGQGPEFLTYFQNEAQLEKSRLLSDRFSAERPKGSFSTLEIQRTEQGDSAMYLCASSYSSGGVSYEQYFGPGTRLTVT.

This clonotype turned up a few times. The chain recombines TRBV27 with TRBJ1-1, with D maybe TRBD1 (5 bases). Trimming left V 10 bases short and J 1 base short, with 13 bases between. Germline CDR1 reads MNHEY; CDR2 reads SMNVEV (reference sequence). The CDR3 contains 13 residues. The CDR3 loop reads CATAWGSNTEAFF. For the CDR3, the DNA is TGTGCCACGGCGTGGGGGTCGAACACTGAAGCTTTCTTT.

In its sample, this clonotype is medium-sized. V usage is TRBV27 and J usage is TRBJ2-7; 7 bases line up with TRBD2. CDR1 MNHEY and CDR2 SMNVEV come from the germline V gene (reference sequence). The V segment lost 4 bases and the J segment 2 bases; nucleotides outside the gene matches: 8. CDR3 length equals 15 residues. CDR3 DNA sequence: TGTGCCAGCAGTTCGGAGGGAGGGTGGGCCTACGAGCAGTACTTC. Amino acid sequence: CASSSEGGWAYEQYF.

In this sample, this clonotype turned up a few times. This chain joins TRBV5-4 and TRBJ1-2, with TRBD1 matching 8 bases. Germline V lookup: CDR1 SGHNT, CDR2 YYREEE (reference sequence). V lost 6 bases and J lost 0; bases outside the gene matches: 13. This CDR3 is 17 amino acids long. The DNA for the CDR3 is TGTGCCAGCACCCGGGGGGACAGGTCTTTAGCTAACTATGGCTACACCTTC. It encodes CASTRGDRSLANYGYTF.

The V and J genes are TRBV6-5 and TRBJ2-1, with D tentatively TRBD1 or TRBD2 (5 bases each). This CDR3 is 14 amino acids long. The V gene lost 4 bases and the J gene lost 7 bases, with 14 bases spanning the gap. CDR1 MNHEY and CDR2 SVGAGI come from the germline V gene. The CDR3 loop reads CASSFEGFSNEQFF. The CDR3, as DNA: TGTGCCAGCAGTTTTGAGGGGTTTTCGAATGAGCAGTTCTTC.

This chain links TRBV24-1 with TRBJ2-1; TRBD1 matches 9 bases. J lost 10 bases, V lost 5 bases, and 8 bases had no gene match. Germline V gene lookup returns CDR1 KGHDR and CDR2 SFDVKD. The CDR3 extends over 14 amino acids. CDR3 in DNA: TGTGCCACCAGTGCTCGGGACAGGGACTACGAGCAGTTCTTC. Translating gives CATSARDRDYEQFF.

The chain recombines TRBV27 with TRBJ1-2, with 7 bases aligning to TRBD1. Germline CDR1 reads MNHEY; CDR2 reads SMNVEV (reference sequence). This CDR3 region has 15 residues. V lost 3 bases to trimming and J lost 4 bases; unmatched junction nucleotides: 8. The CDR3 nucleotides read TGTGCCAGCAGTTTTGCAGGGGGAGGGGGCTATGGCTACACCTTC. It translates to CASSFAGGGGYGYTF.

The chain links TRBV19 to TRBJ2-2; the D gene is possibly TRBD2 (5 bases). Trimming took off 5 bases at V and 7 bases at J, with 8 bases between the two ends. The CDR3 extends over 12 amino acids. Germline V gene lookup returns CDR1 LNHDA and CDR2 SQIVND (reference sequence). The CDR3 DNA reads TGTGCCAGTAGTGACGGGGACGGGGAGCTGTTTTTT. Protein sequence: CASSDGDGELFF.

The CDR3 DNA sequence: TGTGCCAGTAGTATAGGACAGTTGGGCACTGAAGCTTTCTTT. This codes for CASSIGQLGTEAFF. This chain links TRBV19 with TRBJ1-1, with D tentatively TRBD1 (5 bases). V was clipped by 1 base and J by 4 bases, with 10 bases between them. The CDR3 runs 14 residues. CDR1 and CDR2 (germline): LNHDA, SQIVND (reference sequence).

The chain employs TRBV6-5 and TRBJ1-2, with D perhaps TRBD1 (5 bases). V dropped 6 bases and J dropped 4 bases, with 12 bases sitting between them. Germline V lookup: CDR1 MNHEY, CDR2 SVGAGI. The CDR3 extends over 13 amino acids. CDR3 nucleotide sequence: TGTGCCAGCAGAATGGGGCAGGCCTATGGCTACACCTTC. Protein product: CASRMGQAYGYTF.

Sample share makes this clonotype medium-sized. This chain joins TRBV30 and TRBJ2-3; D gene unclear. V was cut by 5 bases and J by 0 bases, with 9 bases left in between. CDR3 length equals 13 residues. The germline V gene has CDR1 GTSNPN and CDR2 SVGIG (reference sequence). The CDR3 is CAWGTASTDTQYF. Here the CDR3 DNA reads TGTGCCTGGGGAACGGCAAGCACAGATACGCAGTATTTT.

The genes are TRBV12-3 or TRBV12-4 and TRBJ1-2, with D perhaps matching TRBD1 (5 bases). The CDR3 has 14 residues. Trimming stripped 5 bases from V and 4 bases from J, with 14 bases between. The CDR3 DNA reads TGTGCCAGCAGTCTCCGACAGACTTCCTATGGCTACACCTTC. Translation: CASSLRQTSYGYTF.

The CDR3 loop reads CASSLRDYYEQYF. DNA of the CDR3: TGTGCCAGCAGCTTAAGGGACTACTACGAGCAGTACTTC. V is TRBV7-2 and J is TRBJ2-7; 7 positions agree with TRBD2. With 2 bases clipped from V and 3 bases from J, the junction kept 1 base outside the gene matches. Looked up from germline, CDR1 is SGHTA and CDR2 is FQGNSA. The CDR3 has 13 amino acids.

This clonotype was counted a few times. As DNA, the CDR3 is TGTGCCAGCAGTTTATACGGGCCTAGCACAGATACGCAGTATTTT. As protein: CASSLYGPSTDTQYF. V gene TRBV27 combines with J gene TRBJ2-3; D gene unclear. Germline-derived CDR1 and CDR2 are MNHEY and SMNVEV (reference sequence). The CDR3 sequence is 15 residues long. The ends were cut back, 1 base at V and 0 bases at J, with 8 bases in the middle.

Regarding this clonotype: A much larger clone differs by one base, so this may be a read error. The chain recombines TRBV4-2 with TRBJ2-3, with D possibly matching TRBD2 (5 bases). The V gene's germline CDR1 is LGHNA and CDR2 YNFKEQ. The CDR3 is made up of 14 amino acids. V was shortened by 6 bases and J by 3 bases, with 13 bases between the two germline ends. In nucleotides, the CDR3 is TGTGCCAGCAGGGTTCAAACTAGAACAGATACGCAGTATTTT. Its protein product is CASRVQTRTDTQYF.

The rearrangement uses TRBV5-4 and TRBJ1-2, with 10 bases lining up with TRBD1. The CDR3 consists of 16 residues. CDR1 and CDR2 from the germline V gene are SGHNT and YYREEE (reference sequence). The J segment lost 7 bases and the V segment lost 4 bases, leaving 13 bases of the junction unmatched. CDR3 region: CASSPFLGQGVFGYTF. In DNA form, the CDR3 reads TGTGCCAGCAGCCCTTTCCTTGGACAGGGGGTTTTTGGCTACACCTTC. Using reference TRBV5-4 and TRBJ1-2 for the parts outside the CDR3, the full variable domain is ETGVTQSPTHLIKTRGQQVTLRCSSQSGHNTVSWYQQALGQGPQFIFQYYREEENGRGNFPPRFSGLQFPNYSSELNVNALELDDSALYLCASSPFLGQGVFGYTFGSGTRLTVV.

As DNA, the CDR3 is TGTGCCAGCAGCCCCTTCCGGGACAGGGGGAATGAGCAGTTCTTC. Protein: CASSPFRDRGNEQFF. V usage is TRBV14 and J usage is TRBJ2-1; 11 nucleotides match TRBD1. In germline, CDR1 is SGHDN, CDR2 FVKESK. The J segment lost 7 bases and the V segment lost 4 bases, leaving 6 bases of the junction unmatched. CDR3 length: 15 residues.

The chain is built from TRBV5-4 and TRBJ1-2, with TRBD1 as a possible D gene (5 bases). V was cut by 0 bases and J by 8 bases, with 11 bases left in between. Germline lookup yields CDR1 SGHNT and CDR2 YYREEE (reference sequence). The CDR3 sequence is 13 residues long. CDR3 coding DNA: TGTGCCAGCAGCTTGGCTGGGGGAGGGGGCTACACCTTC. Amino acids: CASSLAGGGGYTF. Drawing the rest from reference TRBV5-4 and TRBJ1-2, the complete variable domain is ETGVTQSPTHLIKTRGQQVTLRCSSQSGHNTVSWYQQALGQGPQFIFQYYREEENGRGNFPPRFSGLQFPNYSSELNVNALELDDSALYLCASSLAGGGGYTFGSGTRLTVV.

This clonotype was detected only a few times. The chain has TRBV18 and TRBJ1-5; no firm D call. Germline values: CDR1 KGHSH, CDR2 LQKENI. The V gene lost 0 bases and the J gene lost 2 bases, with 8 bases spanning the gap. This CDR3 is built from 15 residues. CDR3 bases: TGTGCCAGCTCACCACCGAGCGGAGGCAATCAGCCCCAGCATTTT. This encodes CASSPPSGGNQPQHF.

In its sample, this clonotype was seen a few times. The CDR3 loop reads CASSLYRGADTGELFF. The DNA of the CDR3 is TGTGCCAGCAGCTTGTATAGGGGGGCGGACACCGGGGAGCTGTTTTTT. The V call is TRBV5-4, the J call TRBJ2-2, with D possibly called TRBD1 or TRBD2 (6 bases each). Germline-derived CDR1 and CDR2 are SGHNT and YYREEE (reference sequence). This CDR3 comprises 16 residues. V was cut by 1 base and J by 3 bases, with 13 bases left in between.

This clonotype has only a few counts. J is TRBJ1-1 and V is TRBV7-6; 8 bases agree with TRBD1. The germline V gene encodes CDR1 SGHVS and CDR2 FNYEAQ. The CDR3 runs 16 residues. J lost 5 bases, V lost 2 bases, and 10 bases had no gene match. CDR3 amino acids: CASSLKITGGETEAFF. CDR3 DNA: TGTGCCAGCAGCTTAAAAATTACAGGGGGAGAAACTGAAGCTTTCTTT.

CDR3 sequence (DNA): TGTGCCACCAGTGAGCCGACAGGGGGGTTGACAGATACGCAGTATTTT. Encoded protein: CATSEPTGGLTDTQYF. This chain connects TRBV24-1 to TRBJ2-3; 9 positions agree with TRBD1. Germline trimming cut 4 bases from V and 3 bases from J; bases unmatched to any gene: 7. CDR1 is KGHDR and CDR2 is SFDVKD in the germline V gene. CDR3 length: 16 amino acids.

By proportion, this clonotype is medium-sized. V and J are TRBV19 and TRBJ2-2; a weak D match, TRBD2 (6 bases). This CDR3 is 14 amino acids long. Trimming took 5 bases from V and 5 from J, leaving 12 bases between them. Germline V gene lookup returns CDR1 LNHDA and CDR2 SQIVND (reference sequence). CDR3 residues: CASSAKGGTGELFF. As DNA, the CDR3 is TGTGCCAGTAGTGCCAAGGGAGGAACCGGGGAGCTGTTTTTT.

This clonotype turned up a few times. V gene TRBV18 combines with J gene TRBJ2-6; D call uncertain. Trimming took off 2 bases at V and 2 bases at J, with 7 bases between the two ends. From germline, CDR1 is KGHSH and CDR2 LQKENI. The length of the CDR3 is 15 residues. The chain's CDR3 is CASSPNIAGANVLTF. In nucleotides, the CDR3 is TGTGCCAGCTCACCAAATATTGCTGGGGCCAACGTCCTGACTTTC.